This T cell receptor (beta chain) comes out of a study of shared clonotypes between healthy human individuals. To make CD8 memory, CD45RO+ cells were put together with CCR7-negative CD45RA+ TemRA cells. Libraries were prepared by immunoSEQ multiplex PCR; TCRdb keeps only in-frame clonotypes and omits some of them. The table shows more than 550,000 clones, with roughly 87% occurring only once. This CDR3 comprises 18 residues. Germline V lookup: CDR1 ENHRY, CDR2 SYGVKD. The V and J ends lost 3 bases and 0 bases respectively, with 15 bases between them. Sequencing was done on a sample of memory CD8+ T cells from PBMCs. Subset specified: CD45RO+ cells pooled with CCR7-negative TemRA cells. The sequence came from a man younger than 30 in good health. Some clones in this sample may be carry-over from other donors' samples. The chain combines TRBV10-3 with TRBJ2-6; D remains unclear. The CDR3 nucleotides are TGTGCCATCAGTGACCCGACAAGTCCAAGCTCTGGGGCCAACGTCCTGACTTTC. Protein product: CAISDPTSPSSGANVLTF.